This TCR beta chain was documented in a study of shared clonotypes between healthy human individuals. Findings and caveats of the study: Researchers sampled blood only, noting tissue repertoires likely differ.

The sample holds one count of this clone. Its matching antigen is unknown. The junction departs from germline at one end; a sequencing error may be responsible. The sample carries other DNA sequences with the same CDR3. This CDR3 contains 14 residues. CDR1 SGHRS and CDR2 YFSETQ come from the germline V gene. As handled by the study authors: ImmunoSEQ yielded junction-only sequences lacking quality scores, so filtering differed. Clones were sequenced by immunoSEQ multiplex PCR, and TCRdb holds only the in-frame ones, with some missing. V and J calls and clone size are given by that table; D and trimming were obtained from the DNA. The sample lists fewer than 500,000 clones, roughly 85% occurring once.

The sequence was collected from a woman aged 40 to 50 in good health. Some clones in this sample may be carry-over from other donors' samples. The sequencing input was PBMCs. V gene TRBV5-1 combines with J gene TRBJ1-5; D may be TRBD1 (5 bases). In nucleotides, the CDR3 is TGCGCCAGCAGTTTGGTGGGGGAAGGGCAGCCCCAGCATTTT. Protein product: CASSLVGEGQPQHF.